These 20 T cell receptor beta chains originate from one sample sequenced in a study of CD8+ T cells in alopecia areata. Isolated RNA was reverse transcribed into cDNA used as the sequencing template. Generated by immunoSEQ multiplex PCR, the TCRdb table keeps only in-frame clones and is missing some. This repertoire shows over 120,000 clones, about three fifths found once; its top ten account for roughly 6.5%. The material was CD4+ T cells sorted from blood, obtained at week 0. Receptors originate from a human donor with alopecia areata.

This clone was seen more than once but under ten times. This chain uses TRBV29-1 with TRBJ2-3, with TRBD2 identical over 9 bases. CDR3 size: 16 residues. Unmatched junction bases numbered 10, after V lost 0 bases and J lost 6 bases. Germline assignment: CDR1 SQVTM and CDR2 ANQGSEA. CDR3 in amino acids: CSVEDPERGAGDTQYF. Written as DNA, the CDR3 is TGCAGCGTTGAAGATCCGGAGCGGGGGGCCGGGGATACGCAGTATTTT.

A few counts support this clone. The chain joins TRBV27 to TRBJ1-4; D is undetermined. The V and J ends lost 0 bases and 0 bases respectively, with 5 bases between them. Germline CDR1 MNHEY, CDR2 SMNVEV (reference sequence). CDR3 length: 15 residues. As DNA, the CDR3 is TGTGCCAGCAGTTTATCCTGGGCAACTAATGAAAAACTGTTTTTT. It is translated as CASSLSWATNEKLFF. The whole variable domain, filled in from reference TRBV27 and TRBJ1-4, reads EAQVTQNPRYLITVTGKKLTVTCSQNMNHEYMSWYRQDPGLGLRQIYYSMNVEVTDKGDVPEGYKVSRKEKRNFPLILESPSPNQTSLYFCASSLSWATNEKLFFGSGTQLSVL.

The V gene is TRBV2, the J gene TRBJ2-1, with D possibly being TRBD2 (5 bases). The germline gives CDR1 SNHLY, CDR2 FYNNEI. With 3 bases removed from V and 8 bases from J, the gap between germline ends came to 11 bases. The CDR3 length is 13 residues. CDR3 bases: TGTGCCAGCAGTGATCCCCAGAGGGATGAGCAGTTCTTC. Residues: CASSDPQRDEQFF.

This clone was observed a few times. The chain is built from TRBV2 and TRBJ1-5; D call uncertain. V shed 4 bases and J shed 5 bases, with 3 bases lying between them. The germline gives CDR1 SNHLY, CDR2 FYNNEI. The CDR3 totals 11 residues. Written as DNA, the CDR3 is TGTGCCAGCAGTGTCGATCAGCCCCAGCATTTT. This codes for CASSVDQPQHF.

The chain has TRBV19 and TRBJ2-5, with 11 bases lining up with TRBD2. Germline lookup yields CDR1 LNHDA and CDR2 SQIVND (reference sequence). Unmatched junction bases numbered 4, after V lost 7 bases and J lost 3 bases. The CDR3 loop spans 14 amino acids. The CDR3 sequence: CASNLGLAEETQYF. The DNA for the CDR3 is TGTGCCAGTAACTTGGGACTAGCGGAAGAGACCCAGTACTTC.

The rearrangement links TRBV29-1 to TRBJ2-1; unclear D gene. Germline V gene lookup returns CDR1 SQVTM and CDR2 ANQGSEA. The length of the CDR3 is 15 residues. The V end was cut by 4 bases, the J end by 0 bases, with 13 bases between. CDR3 loop: CSVAYGPSSYNEQFF. The CDR3 DNA reads TGCAGCGTTGCGTACGGGCCGAGCTCCTACAATGAGCAGTTCTTC.

The table lists this clone with a few counts. The chain links TRBV7-9 to TRBJ2-3; D is ambiguous. The CDR3 consists of 15 residues. Trimming left V 0 bases short and J 0 bases short, with 7 bases between. Germline loops: CDR1 SEHNR, CDR2 FQNEAQ (reference sequence). The CDR3 DNA reads TGTGCCAGCAGCTTAGCTCGGGCTAGCACAGATACGCAGTATTTT. This gives the protein CASSLARASTDTQYF.

The V gene is TRBV18, the J gene TRBJ2-3; TRBD1 matches 8 bases. The CDR3 runs to 14 residues. Germline V gene lookup returns CDR1 KGHSH and CDR2 LQKENI. V lost 3 bases, J lost 3 bases, and 2 bases stayed unmatched. The CDR3 bases are TGTGCCAGCTCACCTTACAGGGGGACAGATACGCAGTATTTT. This codes for CASSPYRGTDTQYF.

This clone was counted only a few times. V is TRBV9 and J is TRBJ1-6; TRBD1 matches at 8 bases. The CDR3 covers 15 residues. In germline, CDR1 is SGDLS, CDR2 YYNGEE. With 3 bases clipped from V and 8 bases from J, the junction kept 7 bases outside the gene matches. The CDR3: CASSARTGWDSPLHF. CDR3 in DNA: TGTGCCAGCAGCGCGCGGACAGGGTGGGATTCACCCCTCCACTTT.

The rearrangement joins TRBV5-4 to TRBJ2-5, with TRBD1 identical over 9 bases. This CDR3 has 15 residues. Trimming at V came to 3 bases and at J to 4 bases, leaving 7 bases not matched to a gene. The germline CDR1 and CDR2 sequences are SGHNT and YYREEE (reference sequence). The CDR3 nucleotides read TGTGCCAGCAGCTGGGACAGGGAGAGAAGAGAGACCCAGTACTTC. Protein product: CASSWDRERRETQYF.

V gene TRBV2 combines with J gene TRBJ1-1, with 7 bases matching TRBD1. Germline CDR1 reads SNHLY; CDR2 reads FYNNEI. V shed 8 bases, J shed 4 bases, and the junction held 13 bases outside the gene matches. This CDR3 comprises 15 residues. Written as DNA, the CDR3 is TGTGCCAGCCTGGGTCAACAGGGGATAGGCACTGAAGCTTTCTTT. This translates into CASLGQQGIGTEAFF.

V usage is TRBV6-5 and J usage is TRBJ2-1; 9 nucleotides match TRBD2. Germline V lookup: CDR1 MNHEY, CDR2 SVGAGI. With 9 bases clipped from V and 4 bases from J, the junction kept 7 bases outside the gene matches. The CDR3 extends over 14 amino acids. This CDR3 reads CASRSGGTYNEQFF. The CDR3 bases are TGTGCCAGTCGGAGCGGGGGGACGTACAATGAGCAGTTCTTC.

J is TRBJ2-7 and V is TRBV7-2, with a tentative D call TRBD1 (6 bases). Trimming stripped 1 base from V and 3 bases from J, with 13 bases between. The CDR3 extends over 15 amino acids. Germline lookup yields CDR1 SGHTA and CDR2 FQGNSA. In DNA, the CDR3 is TGTGCCAGCAGCTTAGGGGGGCGGCCCAACTACGAGCAGTACTTC. Amino acids: CASSLGGRPNYEQYF.

The chain is built from TRBV6-6 and TRBJ1-6; a weak D match, TRBD1 (5 bases). Looked up from germline, CDR1 is MNHNY and CDR2 is SVGAGI (reference sequence). The CDR3 runs 13 residues. Deletions cut 8 bases from V and 3 bases from J, with 8 bases between. The CDR3 spells CASRGNYNSPLHF. CDR3 sequence (DNA): TGTGCCAGCCGGGGGAACTATAATTCACCCCTCCACTTT.

V and J are TRBV18 and TRBJ2-3, with TRBD1 as a possible D gene (6 bases). CDR3 length equals 17 residues. V was trimmed by 2 bases and J by 7 bases, leaving 22 bases between them. From germline, CDR1 is KGHSH and CDR2 LQKENI. CDR3 coding DNA: TGTGCCAGCTCACCAAGAACCGGGACAAACAAACCAAATACGCAGTATTTT. Protein product: CASSPRTGTNKPNTQYF.

The rearrangement links TRBV29-1 to TRBJ2-1, with TRBD2 identical over 14 bases. This CDR3 has 18 residues. The J segment lost 7 bases and the V segment lost 5 bases, leaving 16 bases of the junction unmatched. CDR1 and CDR2 (germline): SQVTM, ANQGSEA. The CDR3 loop is CSVTPTGTSGGYRNEQFF. The DNA of the CDR3 is TGCAGCGTTACTCCCACCGGGACTAGCGGGGGATACAGGAATGAGCAGTTCTTC.

The gene calls are TRBV25-1 and TRBJ2-2; D remains ambiguous. Looked up from germline, CDR1 is MGHDK and CDR2 is SYGVNS. This CDR3 comprises 13 residues. The V end was cut by 5 bases, the J end by 4 bases, with 8 bases between. The chain's CDR3 is CASSLRVTGELFF. CDR3 sequence (DNA): TGTGCCAGCAGTCTCCGGGTCACCGGGGAGCTGTTTTTT.

This chain links TRBV30 with TRBJ2-5; D is perhaps TRBD1 (6 bases). Between the trimmed V and J ends, which lost 2 bases and 0 bases, there was a span of 19 bases. The CDR3 has 17 residues. The germline V gene has CDR1 GTSNPN and CDR2 SVGIG (reference sequence). This CDR3 reads CAWSSNRVSAYQETQYF. CDR3 coding DNA: TGTGCCTGGAGTTCGAACAGGGTCTCAGCGTACCAAGAGACCCAGTACTTC.

The chain carries TRBV28 and TRBJ2-7, with TRBD1 identical over 7 bases. Germline V gene data show CDR1 as MDHEN and CDR2 as SYDVKM. J lost 3 bases, V lost 6 bases, and 11 bases had no gene match. This CDR3 has 15 residues. The CDR3, as DNA: TGTGCCAGCAGAGATTCAGGGGGTCTAGGCTACGAGCAGTACTTC. It translates to CASRDSGGLGYEQYF.

The V call is TRBV2, the J call TRBJ1-2, with D perhaps matching TRBD1 (6 bases). V was clipped by 3 bases and J by 2 bases, with 7 bases between them. This CDR3 has 13 residues. CDR1 and CDR2 from the germline V gene are SNHLY and FYNNEI. The CDR3 spells CASSEGTNYGYTF. The DNA of the CDR3 is TGTGCCAGCAGTGAGGGGACAAACTATGGCTACACCTTC. Supplemented by reference TRBV2 and TRBJ1-2, the full variable domain reads EPEVTQTPSHQVTQMGQEVILRCVPISNHLYFYWYRQILGQKVEFLVSFYNNEISEKSEIFDDQFSVERPDGSNFTLKIRSTKLEDSAMYFCASSEGTNYGYTFGSGTRLTVV.